This TCR beta chain comes out of a study of cytomegalovirus exposure and HLA in healthy donors. Profiling relied on immunoSEQ multiplex PCR, and the TCRdb table lists in-frame clones only, not all of them. The table records 150,000 to 180,000 clones, 85% to 90% of them present only once. V lost 2 bases and J lost 5, with 6 bases in between. CDR1 and CDR2 from the germline V gene are MNHNY and SVGAGI (reference sequence). The CDR3 loop spans 12 amino acids. The rearrangement links TRBV6-6 to TRBJ2-5; D gene unclear. The sequenced sample was PBMCs. The sequence derives from a human donor in good health. This CDR3 is CASSYLRETQYF. The CDR3 bases are TGTGCCAGCAGTTACCTCCGGGAGACCCAGTACTTC.